This T cell receptor (beta chain) was recovered during a study of blood T cell repertoires in COVID-19. On the study more broadly: Acute-phase and convalescent COVID-19 samples originated in the United States, Italy and Spain.

CDR1 is GTSNPN, CDR2 SVGIG, per germline (reference sequence). The CDR3 totals 11 residues. Trimming cost V 3 bases and J 9 bases, with 11 bases left between them. Sequenced by immunoSEQ multiplex PCR; TCRdb stores in-frame clones only, minus some. The data hold some 19,000 clones, with 77% observed a single time. The chain is built from TRBV30 and TRBJ1-2; maybe TRBD1 (6 bases). The source of this sequence is a man between 65 and 80 years old with COVID-19, enrolled during active disease. Sequencing used peripheral blood. CDR3 in amino acids: CAWRTGSSYTF. The CDR3 DNA is TGTGCCTGGAGAACAGGGTCCAGCTACACCTTC.